A selection of T cell receptor beta chains follows, all from one sample in a study of cytomegalovirus exposure and HLA in healthy donors. Only in-frame clones appear in the TCRdb table, and some are missing; sequencing was by immunoSEQ multiplex PCR. In the table there are some 200,000 clones, just over 75% of which are singletons. Sequenced material: PBMCs. The receptors were sampled from a woman aged 55-70 years in good health and CMV-seropositive. Each CDR3 is given with its conserved first and last residue. The order of the fields is J gene, V gene, D gene, clone size, CDR3 protein, CDR3 DNA. A D gene is named only where the DNA matches it firmly. Where a row states a size, it is once, few, many or the class of an expanded clone; other rows omit it.

>TRBJ1-3|TRBV28|NA|NA
CASSRGTSGNTIYF
TGTGCCAGCAGTCGCGGGACCTCTGGAAACACCATATATTTT
>TRBJ2-7|TRBV6-1|NA|NA
CASRRPQGPYEQYF
TGTGCCAGCCGTCGACCCCAGGGGCCCTACGAGCAGTACTTC
>TRBJ1-5|TRBV5-1|TRBD1|once
CASQTGPGSNQPQHF
TGCGCCAGTCAGACAGGGCCAGGGAGCAATCAGCCCCAGCATTTT
>TRBJ1-5|TRBV28|NA|NA
CASSLAVQGYSNQPQHF
TGTGCCAGCAGTTTGGCCGTTCAGGGCTATAGCAATCAGCCCCAGCATTTT
>TRBJ1-1|TRBV11-2|NA|NA
CASSLATGTEAFF
TGTGCCAGCAGCTTAGCGACAGGCACTGAAGCTTTCTTT
>TRBJ1-1|TRBV6-1|NA|NA
CASSEVHRYTEAFF
TGTGCCAGCAGTGAAGTACACAGATACACTGAAGCTTTCTTT
>TRBJ1-1|TRBV5-1|NA|once
CASSLVGGGDTEAFF
TGCGCCAGCAGCTTGGTCGGGGGAGGGGACACTGAAGCTTTCTTT
>TRBJ2-2|TRBV4-3|NA|few
CASSPFGGGVTGELFF
TGCGCCAGCAGCCCCTTTGGGGGGGGCGTCACCGGGGAGCTGTTTTTT
>TRBJ2-3|TRBV11-3|TRBD1|NA
CASQGQDTDTQYF
TGTGCCAGCCAGGGACAGGACACAGATACGCAGTATTTT
>TRBJ1-1|TRBV11-2|NA|NA
CASSLSRQSTEAFF
TGTGCCAGCAGCTTAAGTCGACAGTCCACTGAAGCTTTCTTT
>TRBJ1-1|TRBV7-9|NA|NA
CASSLSGIDTEAFF
TGTGCCAGCAGCTTATCAGGGATCGACACTGAAGCTTTCTTT
>TRBJ2-7|TRBV9|NA|NA
CASSVDQGPYEQYF
TGTGCCAGCAGCGTAGACCAGGGGCCCTACGAGCAGTACTTC
>TRBJ1-2|TRBV2|NA|NA
CASSTRVGYTF
TGTGCCAGCAGTACTCGGGTTGGCTACACCTTC
>TRBJ2-3|TRBV4-1|TRBD1|NA
CASSQASGTGGDTQYF
TGCGCCAGCAGCCAAGCCTCCGGGACAGGAGGCGATACGCAGTATTTT
>TRBJ2-7|TRBV15|TRBD1|NA
CATSGRQGPLSYEQYF
TGTGCCACCAGCGGAAGACAGGGGCCTCTCTCCTACGAGCAGTACTTC
>TRBJ2-5|TRBV19|TRBD2|NA
CASSIGTSGGLKETQYF
TGTGCCAGTAGTATAGGGACTAGCGGGGGGCTTAAAGAGACCCAGTACTTC
>TRBJ1-2|TRBV28|TRBD1|few
CASRSQGRRIYGYTF
TGTGCCAGCAGATCACAGGGGCGAAGAATCTATGGCTACACCTTC
>TRBJ2-3|TRBV19|TRBD2|NA
CASSRMGGTDTQYF
TGTGCCAGTAGTAGGATGGGAGGGACCGATACGCAGTATTTT
>TRBJ2-6|TRBV29-1|TRBD2|NA
CSVVGGGQPGANVLTF
TGCAGCGTTGTGGGGGGGGGTCAACCTGGGGCCAACGTCCTGACTTTC
>TRBJ1-4|TRBV5-1|TRBD1|once
CASSLQGSFGEKLFF
TGCGCCAGCAGCTTACAGGGGTCGTTTGGTGAAAAACTGTTTTTT
>TRBJ2-3|TRBV6-5|TRBD1|once
CASSYSPGGENTQYF
TGTGCCAGCAGTTACTCCCCAGGGGGCGAGAATACGCAGTATTTT
>TRBJ2-5|TRBV5-1|TRBD2|NA
CASSRIAGVEETQYF
TGCGCCAGCAGTCGGATAGCGGGGGTCGAAGAGACCCAGTACTTC
>TRBJ2-5|TRBV28|NA|NA
CASSGYEAQGQETQYF
TGTGCCAGCAGTGGGTACGAGGCGCAGGGCCAAGAGACCCAGTACTTC
>TRBJ2-3|TRBV7-7|NA|NA
CASSPAKAGSGADTQYF
TGTGCCAGCAGCCCTGCTAAGGCAGGGTCGGGGGCAGATACGCAGTATTTT
>TRBJ1-1|TRBV19|NA|NA
CASSDQGGENTEAFF
TGTGCCAGTAGTGACCAGGGAGGTGAGAACACTGAAGCTTTCTTT
>TRBJ2-7|TRBV7-9|TRBD2|NA
CASSPTGLAGGEQYF
TGTGCCAGCAGCCCGACGGGACTAGCGGGAGGCGAGCAGTACTTC
>TRBJ2-2|TRBV6-1|NA|NA
CASSDRVSSTGELFF
TGTGCCAGCAGTGACAGGGTGTCGAGCACCGGGGAGCTGTTTTTT
>TRBJ1-4|TRBV18|NA|NA
CASSPREGTNEKLFF
TGTGCCAGCTCACCACGGGAGGGGACTAATGAAAAACTGTTTTTT
>TRBJ1-2|TRBV27|NA|NA
CASSVRQPTNYGYTF
TGTGCCAGCAGTGTCCGACAGCCGACGAACTATGGCTACACCTTC
>TRBJ2-3|TRBV29-1|TRBD2|NA
CSVESTLRLATDTQYF
TGCAGCGTTGAATCCACCTTGAGACTAGCGACAGATACGCAGTATTTT
>TRBJ1-4|TRBV6-1|NA|NA
CASSLQFATNEKLFF
TGTGCCAGCAGTCTCCAGTTTGCAACTAATGAAAAACTGTTTTTT
>TRBJ2-5|TRBV27|NA|few
CASSLNRVQETQYF
TGTGCCAGCAGTCTAAACAGGGTTCAAGAGACCCAGTACTTC
>TRBJ1-1|TRBV28|NA|few
CASKSSGEGSTEAFF
TGTGCCAGCAAGAGTTCAGGGGAAGGTAGCACTGAAGCTTTCTTT
>TRBJ2-3|TRBV5-1|TRBD2|NA
CASSLRVAGSTDTQYF
TGCGCCAGCAGCTTGCGGGTAGCGGGGAGCACAGATACGCAGTATTTT
>TRBJ1-2|TRBV28|NA|NA
CASSLLQSGYGYTF
TGTGCCAGCAGTTTATTACAGAGCGGCTATGGCTACACCTTC
>TRBJ2-5|TRBV27|TRBD1|NA
CASSLTGGFRSETQYF
TGTGCCAGCAGTTTGACAGGGGGCTTTAGATCGGAGACCCAGTACTTC
>TRBJ2-7|TRBV7-2|NA|NA
CASSGGLIYEQYF
TGTGCCAGCAGCGGGGGACTTATCTACGAGCAGTACTTC
>TRBJ2-3|TRBV29-1|TRBD2|NA
CSVTPEAGGQTDTQYF
TGCAGCGTAACACCCGAGGCGGGGGGGCAAACAGATACGCAGTATTTT
>TRBJ2-7|TRBV5-1|NA|NA
CASSDPSGHEQYF
TGCGCCAGCAGCGACCCCTCAGGCCACGAGCAGTACTTC
>TRBJ2-7|TRBV9|TRBD2|NA
CASSVEGSGRAEQYF
TGTGCCAGCAGCGTAGAAGGGAGCGGGAGGGCCGAGCAGTACTTC
>TRBJ2-6|TRBV5-4|TRBD2|NA
CASSPDGGSGANVLTF
TGTGCCAGCAGCCCGGACGGGGGGTCTGGGGCCAACGTCCTGACTTTC
>TRBJ2-2|TRBV4-1|TRBD2|NA
CASSSRSLAGATNTGELFF
TGCGCCAGCAGCTCTCGGAGCCTAGCGGGGGCCACGAACACCGGGGAGCTGTTTTTT
>TRBJ2-2|TRBV28|TRBD1|NA
CASSFPDRGGGTGELFF
TGTGCCAGCAGTTTCCCTGACAGGGGAGGAGGTACCGGGGAGCTGTTTTTT
>TRBJ2-5|TRBV28|TRBD2|NA
CASTSGGARRETQYF
TGTGCCAGCACAAGCGGGGGGGCCCGTCGGGAGACCCAGTACTTC
>TRBJ2-7|TRBV7-9|NA|NA
CASGDTGRPYEQYF
TGTGCCAGCGGCGACACAGGACGCCCCTACGAGCAGTACTTC
>TRBJ1-1|TRBV7-8|NA|once
CASSLTGDTEAFF
TGTGCCAGCAGCTTGACAGGAGACACTGAAGCTTTCTTT
>TRBJ1-2|TRBV6-6|NA|NA
CASTAGGERYTF
TGTGCCAGCACCGCGGGGGGAGAGCGCTACACCTTC
>TRBJ1-1|TRBV7-9|NA|few
CASSSADREAFF
TGTGCCAGCAGCTCCGCCGACAGGGAAGCTTTCTTT
>TRBJ2-1|TRBV10-3|TRBD2|once
CAISESTSGAYNEQFF
TGTGCCATCAGTGAGTCGACTAGCGGGGCCTACAATGAGCAGTTCTTC
>TRBJ1-6|TRBV5-1|NA|once
CASSLESGNSPLHF
TGCGCCAGCAGCTTGGAAAGCGGTAATTCACCCCTCCACTTT
>TRBJ1-3|TRBV28|NA|NA
CASSTGFSGNTIYF
TGTGCCAGCAGTACAGGGTTCTCTGGAAACACCATATATTTT